This T cell receptor beta chain was sequenced for a study of a mutant IDH1 vaccine in newly diagnosed glioma. Across the whole study: Vaccine dosing followed radiotherapy by 4-6 weeks, or accompanied temozolomide cycles. Patients got radiotherapy, temozolomide, or both beforehand, and most got both.

Whole-study findings and limits: Pseudoprogression showed no apparent link to changes in top peripheral T cell clonotypes.

TCRdb keeps only in-frame clones here, not all; method: immunoSEQ multiplex PCR. Here the sample spans tens of thousands of clones, 79% being singletons. Time point indicated: week 11, during vaccination. Vaccinated patients received 300 ug of mutant IDH1 20-mer peptide per dose, with topical imiquimod. This CDR3 spans 15 amino acids. V lost 0 bases and J 3 bases, leaving 12 bases between the germline ends. From germline, CDR1 is SGHRS and CDR2 YFSETQ. As regards this clone: No antigen is known for it.

This sequence originates from a man aged 40-49 years with glioma. The chain employs TRBV5-1 and TRBJ1-1, with a weak D call TRBD1 (5 bases). The source material was PBMCs, sampled from a glioma patient whose treatment included an IDH1 peptide vaccine. In DNA, the CDR3 is TGCGCCAGCAGCTTGGGGGAGGGGAGGGACACTGAAGCTTTCTTT. Translating it yields CASSLGEGRDTEAFF.